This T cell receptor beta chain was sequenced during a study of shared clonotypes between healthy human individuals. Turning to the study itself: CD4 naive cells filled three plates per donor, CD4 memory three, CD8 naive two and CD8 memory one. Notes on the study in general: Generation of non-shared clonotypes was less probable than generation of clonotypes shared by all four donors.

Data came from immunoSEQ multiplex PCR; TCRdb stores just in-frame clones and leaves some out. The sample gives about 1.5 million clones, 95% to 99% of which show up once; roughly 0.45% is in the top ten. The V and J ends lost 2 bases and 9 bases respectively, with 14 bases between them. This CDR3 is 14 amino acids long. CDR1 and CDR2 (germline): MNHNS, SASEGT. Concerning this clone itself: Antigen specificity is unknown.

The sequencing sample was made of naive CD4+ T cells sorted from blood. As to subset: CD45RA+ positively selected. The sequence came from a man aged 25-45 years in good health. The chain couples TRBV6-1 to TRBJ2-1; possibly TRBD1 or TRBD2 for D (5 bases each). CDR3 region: CASSEPGRTLEQFF. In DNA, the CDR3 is TGTGCCAGCAGTGAACCGGGACGTACACTTGAGCAGTTCTTC.